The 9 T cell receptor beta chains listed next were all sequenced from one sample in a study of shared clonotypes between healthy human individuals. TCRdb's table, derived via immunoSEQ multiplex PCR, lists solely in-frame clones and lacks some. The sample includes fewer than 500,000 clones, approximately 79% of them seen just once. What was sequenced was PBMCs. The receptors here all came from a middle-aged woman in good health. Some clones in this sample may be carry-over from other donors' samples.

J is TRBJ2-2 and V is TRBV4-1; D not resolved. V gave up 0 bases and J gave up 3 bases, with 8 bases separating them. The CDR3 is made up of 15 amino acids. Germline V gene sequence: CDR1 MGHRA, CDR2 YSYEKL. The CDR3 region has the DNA TGCGCCAGCAGCCAAGATGAAAGCTACACCGGGGAGCTGTTTTTT. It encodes CASSQDESYTGELFF.

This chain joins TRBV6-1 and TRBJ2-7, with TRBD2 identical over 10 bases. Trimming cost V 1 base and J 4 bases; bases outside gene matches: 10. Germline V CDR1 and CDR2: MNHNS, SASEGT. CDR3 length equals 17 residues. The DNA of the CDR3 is TGTGCCAGCAGTGAAGGAAGTAGCGGGAGGAGATTATACGAGCAGTACTTC. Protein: CASSEGSSGRRLYEQYF.

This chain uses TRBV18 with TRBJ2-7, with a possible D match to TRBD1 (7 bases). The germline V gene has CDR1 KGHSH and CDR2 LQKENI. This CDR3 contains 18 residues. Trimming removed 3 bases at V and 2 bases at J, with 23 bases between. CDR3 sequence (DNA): TGTGCCAGCTCACCTGCCGGAGGGGGCGGAAGACTTCCCTACGAGCAGTACTTC. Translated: CASSPAGGGGRLPYEQYF.

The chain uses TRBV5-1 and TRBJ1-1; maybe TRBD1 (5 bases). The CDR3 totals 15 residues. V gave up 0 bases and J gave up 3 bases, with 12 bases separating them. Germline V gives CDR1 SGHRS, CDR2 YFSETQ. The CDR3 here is CASSLGWGSDTEAFF. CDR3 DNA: TGCGCCAGCAGCTTGGGCTGGGGGTCGGACACTGAAGCTTTCTTT.

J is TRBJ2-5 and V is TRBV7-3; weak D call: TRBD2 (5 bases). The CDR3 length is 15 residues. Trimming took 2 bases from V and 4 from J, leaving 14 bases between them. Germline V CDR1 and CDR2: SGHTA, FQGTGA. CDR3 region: CASSLRSGLGETQYF. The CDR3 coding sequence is TGTGCCAGCAGCTTACGCTCTGGACTCGGAGAGACCCAGTACTTC.

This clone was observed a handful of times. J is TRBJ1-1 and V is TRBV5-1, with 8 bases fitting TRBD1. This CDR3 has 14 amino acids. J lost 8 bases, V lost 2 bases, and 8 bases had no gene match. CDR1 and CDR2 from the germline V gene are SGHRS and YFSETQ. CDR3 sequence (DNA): TGCGCCAGCAGCTTAAGGACAGGGATCACCGAAGCTTTCTTT. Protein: CASSLRTGITEAFF. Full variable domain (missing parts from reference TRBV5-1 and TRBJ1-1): KAGVTQTPRYLIKTRGQQVTLSCSPISGHRSVSWYQQTPGQGLQFLFEYFSETQRNKGNFPGRFSGRQFSNSRSEMNVSTLELGDSALYLCASSLRTGITEAFFGQGTRLTVV.

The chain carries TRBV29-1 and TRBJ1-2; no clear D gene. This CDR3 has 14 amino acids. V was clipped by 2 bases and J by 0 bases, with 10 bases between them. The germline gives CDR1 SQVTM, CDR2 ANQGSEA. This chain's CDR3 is CSVERSDSNYGYTF. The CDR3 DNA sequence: TGCAGCGTTGAAAGGTCAGATTCTAACTATGGCTACACCTTC.

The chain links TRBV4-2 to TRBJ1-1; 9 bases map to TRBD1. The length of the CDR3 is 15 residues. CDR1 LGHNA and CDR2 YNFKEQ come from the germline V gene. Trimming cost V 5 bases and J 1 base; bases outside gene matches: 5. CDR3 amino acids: CASSEQGAGNTEAFF. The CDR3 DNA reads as TGTGCCAGCAGCGAACAGGGGGCGGGGAACACTGAAGCTTTCTTT.

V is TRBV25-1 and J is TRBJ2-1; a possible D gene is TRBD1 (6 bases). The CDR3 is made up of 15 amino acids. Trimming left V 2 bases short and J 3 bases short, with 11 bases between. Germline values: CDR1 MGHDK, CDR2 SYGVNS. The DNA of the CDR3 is TGTGCCAGCAGTGAAGTGGGCAGGGGCTACAATGAGCAGTTCTTC. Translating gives CASSEVGRGYNEQFF.